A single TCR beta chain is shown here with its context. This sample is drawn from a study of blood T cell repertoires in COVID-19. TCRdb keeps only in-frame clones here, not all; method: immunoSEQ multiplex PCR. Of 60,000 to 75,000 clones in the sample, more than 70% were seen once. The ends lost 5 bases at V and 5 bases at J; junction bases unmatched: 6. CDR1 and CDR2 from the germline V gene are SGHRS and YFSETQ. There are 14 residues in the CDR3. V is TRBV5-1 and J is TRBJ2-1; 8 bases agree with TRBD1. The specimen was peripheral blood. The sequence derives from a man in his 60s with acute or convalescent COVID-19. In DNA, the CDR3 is TGCGCCAGCAGTTTCCCGACAGGGGACAATGAGCAGTTCTTC. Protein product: CASSFPTGDNEQFF.